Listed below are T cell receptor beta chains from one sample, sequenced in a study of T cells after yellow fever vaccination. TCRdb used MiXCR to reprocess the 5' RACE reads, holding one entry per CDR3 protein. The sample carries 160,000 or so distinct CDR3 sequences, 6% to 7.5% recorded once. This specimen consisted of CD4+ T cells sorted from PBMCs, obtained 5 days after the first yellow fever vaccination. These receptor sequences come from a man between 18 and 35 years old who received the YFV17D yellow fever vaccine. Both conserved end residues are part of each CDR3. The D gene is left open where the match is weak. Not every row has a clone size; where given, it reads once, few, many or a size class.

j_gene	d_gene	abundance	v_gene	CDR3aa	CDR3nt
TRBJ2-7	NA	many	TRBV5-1	CASSWVTGEASYEQYF	TGCGCCAGCAGCTGGGTTACGGGAGAAGCCTCCTACGAGCAGTACTTC
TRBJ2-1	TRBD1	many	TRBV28	CASGRGTLNEQFF	TGTGCCAGCGGCAGGGGGACCCTCAATGAGCAGTTCTTC
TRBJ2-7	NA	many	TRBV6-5	CASRRRELSYEQYF	TGTGCCAGCAGACGACGGGAACTATCCTACGAGCAGTACTTC
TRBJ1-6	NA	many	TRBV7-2	CASTLDGNSPLHF	TGTGCCAGCACCCTAGACGGAAATTCACCCCTCCACTTT
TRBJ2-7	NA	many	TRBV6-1	CASRKRGPYEQYF	TGTGCCAGCAGAAAGAGGGGCCCCTACGAGCAGTACTTC
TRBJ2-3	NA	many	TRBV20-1	CSAKTVYSTDTQYF	TGCAGTGCTAAGACCGTCTACAGCACAGATACGCAGTATTTT
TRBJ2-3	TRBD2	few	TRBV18	CASSPPSGADTQYF	TGTGCCAGCTCACCACCTAGCGGGGCCGATACGCAGTATTTT
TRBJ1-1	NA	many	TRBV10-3	CASSLGGSDTEAFF	TGTGCCAGCTCGCTTGGGGGATCCGACACTGAAGCTTTCTTT
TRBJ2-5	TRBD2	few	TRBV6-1	CASHSSGGETQYF	TGTGCCAGCCATAGCTCCGGGGGGGAGACCCAGTACTTC
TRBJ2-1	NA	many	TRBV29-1	CSVVLWRSSYNEQFF	TGCAGCGTTGTATTATGGCGAAGCTCCTACAATGAGCAGTTCTTC
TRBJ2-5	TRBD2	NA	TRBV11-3	CASSSGGAQETQYF	TGTGCCAGCAGTTCGGGGGGGGCACAAGAGACCCAGTACTTC
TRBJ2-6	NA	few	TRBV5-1	CASTGTAGHSGANVLTF	TGCGCCAGCACCGGGACGGCGGGCCACTCTGGGGCCAACGTCCTGACTTTC
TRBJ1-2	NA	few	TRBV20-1	CSAYNHREVCYTF	TGCAGTGCCTACAACCACAGGGAAGTTTGCTACACCTTC
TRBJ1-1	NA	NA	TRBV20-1	CSARGTGVGNTEAFF	TGCAGTGCTAGGGGGACCGGCGTTGGGAACACTGAAGCTTTCTTT
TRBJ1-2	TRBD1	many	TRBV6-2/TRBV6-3	CASSRLTGIYGYTF	TGTGCCAGCAGCCGACTGACAGGGATCTATGGCTACACCTTC
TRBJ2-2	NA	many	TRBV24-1	CATSAGDYTGELFF	TGTGCCACCAGTGCAGGGGATTACACCGGGGAGCTGTTTTTT
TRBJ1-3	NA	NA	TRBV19	CASIGAEAGNTIYF	TGTGCCAGTATAGGGGCTGAAGCTGGAAACACCATATATTTT
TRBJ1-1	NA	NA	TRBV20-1	CSGRINTEAFF	TGCAGTGGCAGGATTAACACTGAAGCTTTCTTT
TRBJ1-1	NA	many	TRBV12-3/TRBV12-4	CASSLARWAEAFF	TGTGCCAGCAGTTTAGCCAGGTGGGCTGAAGCTTTCTTT
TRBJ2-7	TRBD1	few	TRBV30	CAWSVGTGVEQYF	TGTGCCTGGAGTGTGGGGACAGGGGTAGAGCAGTACTTC
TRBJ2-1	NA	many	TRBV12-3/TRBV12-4	CASSFAAGNEQFF	TGTGCCAGCAGTTTTGCGGCGGGAAATGAGCAGTTCTTC
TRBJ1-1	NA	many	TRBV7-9	CASSLGDPVMNTEAFF	TGTGCCAGCAGCTTAGGTGATCCAGTTATGAACACTGAAGCTTTCTTT
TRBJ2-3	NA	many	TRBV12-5	CASGSGDTDTQYF	TGTGCTAGTGGTTCCGGGGACACAGATACGCAGTATTTT
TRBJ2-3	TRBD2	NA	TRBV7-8	CASSPFGAGADTQYF	TGTGCCAGCAGCCCCTTTGGAGCGGGGGCGGATACGCAGTATTTT
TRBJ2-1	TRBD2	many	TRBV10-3	CAISVAGGNEQFF	TGTGCCATCAGTGTAGCGGGGGGTAATGAGCAGTTCTTC
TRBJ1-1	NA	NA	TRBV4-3	CASSQEEAVRGGPAKAFF	TGCGCCAGCAGCCAAGAAGAGGCTGTGAGGGGAGGGCCCGCCAAAGCTTTCTTT
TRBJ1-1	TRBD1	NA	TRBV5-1	CASSWGTGQFMNTEAFF	TGCGCCAGCAGCTGGGGGACAGGGCAGTTCATGAACACTGAAGCTTTCTTT
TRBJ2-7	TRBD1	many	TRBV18	CASSRDRGREQYF	TGTGCCAGCTCAAGAGACAGGGGGCGAGAGCAGTACTTC
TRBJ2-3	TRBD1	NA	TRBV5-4	CASSTTLTGADTQYF	TGTGCCAGCAGCACCACCCTGACAGGGGCGGATACGCAGTATTTT
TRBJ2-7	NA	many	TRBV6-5	CASSLRAQRYEQYF	TGTGCCAGCAGTTTACGCGCCCAGCGGTACGAGCAGTACTTC
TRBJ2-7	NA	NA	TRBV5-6	CASSSGLPYEQYF	TGTGCCAGCAGCTCCGGTCTCCCCTACGAGCAGTACTTC
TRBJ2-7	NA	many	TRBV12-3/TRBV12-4	CASSLRHSYEQYF	TGTGCCAGCAGTTTGAGACATTCGTACGAGCAGTACTTC
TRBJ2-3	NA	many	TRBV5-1	CASSLSSTDTQYF	TGTGCCAGCAGTTTGTCCTCCACAGATACGCAGTATTTT
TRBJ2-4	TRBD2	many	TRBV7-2	CASSWGGDPRYIQYF	TGTGCCAGCAGCTGGGGGGGGGACCCGCGTTACATTCAGTACTTC
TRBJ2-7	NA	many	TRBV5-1	CASSDSDSYEQYF	TGCGCCAGCAGCGACAGTGACTCCTACGAGCAGTACTTC
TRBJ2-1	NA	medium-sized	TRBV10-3	CAIRRLGSYNEQFF	TGTGCCATCCGACGGTTAGGGTCCTACAATGAGCAGTTCTTC
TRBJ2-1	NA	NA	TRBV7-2	CASSLATLNEQFF	TGTGCCAGCAGCTTAGCAACCCTAAATGAGCAGTTCTTC
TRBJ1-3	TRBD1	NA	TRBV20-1	CSARSGSTGAGNTIYF	TGCAGTGCACGGTCGGGATCCACAGGGGCCGGAAACACCATATATTTT
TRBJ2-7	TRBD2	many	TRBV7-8	CASSFGGGDAYEQYF	TGTGCCAGCAGCTTTGGCGGGGGGGACGCCTACGAGCAGTACTTC
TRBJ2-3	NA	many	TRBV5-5	CASSLGGQVTQYF	TGTGCCAGCAGCTTAGGAGGTCAGGTTACGCAGTATTTT
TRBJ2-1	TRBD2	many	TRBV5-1	CASSRLADSYNEQFF	TGCGCCAGCAGCCGTCTAGCGGACTCCTACAATGAGCAGTTCTTC
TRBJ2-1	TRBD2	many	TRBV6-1	CASSPGTSGSEQFF	TGTGCCAGCAGTCCCGGGACTAGCGGAAGTGAGCAGTTCTTC
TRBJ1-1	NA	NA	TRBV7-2	CASSLTSEAFF	TGTGCCAGCAGCTTAACTAGTGAAGCTTTCTTT
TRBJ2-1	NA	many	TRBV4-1	CASSQTGNEQFF	TGCGCCAGCAGCCAGACTGGGAATGAGCAGTTCTTC
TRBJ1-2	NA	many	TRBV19	CASSIGDFSGYTF	TGTGCCAGTAGCATTGGGGACTTCTCTGGCTACACCTTC
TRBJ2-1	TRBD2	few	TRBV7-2	CASSLTGLAGGLQFF	TGTGCCAGCAGCTTAACTGGTCTAGCGGGGGGCCTCCAGTTCTTC